In its sample, the clone carrying this TCR beta chain was seen once. Antigen: not known. Profiled with immunoSEQ multiplex PCR; TCRdb holds only in-frame clones, not every one. The data show some 54,000 clones, over 75% seen once. This record belongs to a study of a mutant IDH1 vaccine in newly diagnosed glioma. Study at large: Once 4-6 weeks had passed after radiotherapy alone, vaccination started, or it started with temozolomide cycles. Whole-study findings and limits: It seemed that pseudoprogression was not linked to changes in the top peripheral T cell clonotypes.

V lost 3 bases and J 1 base, leaving 13 bases between the germline ends. Per the germline V gene, CDR1 is SGHNT and CDR2 is YYREEE (reference sequence). CDR3 length: 15 residues. Time point given: week 11, during vaccination. Each dose of the vaccine consisted of 300 ug of mutant IDH1 20-mer peptide, with topical imiquimod. In every donor, the tumor was a new WHO grade 3 or 4 IDH1-mutant, ATRX-lost astrocytoma. This clonotype was obtained from a man in his fifties or sixties with glioma. This chain connects TRBV5-4 to TRBJ1-2, with D possibly being TRBD1 (5 bases). The specimen comprised PBMCs, sampled from a glioma patient whose treatment included an IDH1 peptide vaccine. The CDR3 DNA reads as TGTGCCAGCAGCTCTCCCCTAGGGGATAACTATGGCTACACCTTC. The encoded protein is CASSSPLGDNYGYTF.